The present entry profiles one TCR beta chain with its context. V was pared by 4 bases and J by 3 bases, with 13 bases between. CDR1 is SGHRS and CDR2 is YFSETQ in the germline V gene. The CDR3 has 14 amino acids. This sample is drawn from a study of blood T cell repertoires in COVID-19. Assay: immunoSEQ multiplex PCR; the TCRdb copy retains only in-frame clones and omits some. In the table there are some 65,000 clones, roughly 75% of which are singletons. The genes are TRBV5-1 and TRBJ2-5; weak D call: TRBD2 (6 bases). The clonotype was recovered from a human donor in a cohort sampled during active COVID-19. The material sequenced was peripheral blood. This CDR3 reads CASSGGFSEETQYF. DNA of the CDR3: TGCGCCAGCAGCGGGGGGTTTTCGGAAGAGACCCAGTACTTC.